Listed here are 15 T cell receptor beta chains from one sample, sequenced in a study of cytomegalovirus exposure and HLA in healthy donors. A multiplex PCR was run with 60 Vbeta primers and 13 Jbeta primers. Using immunoSEQ multiplex PCR, the repertoire was profiled, and TCRdb retains in-frame clones only, with some absent. The data show tens of thousands of clones, and the top ten clones hold approximately 0.63%. The sequenced material came from PBMCs. Receptor source: a man aged 50-60 years in good health and CMV-seronegative.

This chain joins TRBV2 and TRBJ2-3, with unresolved D. CDR1 and CDR2 (germline): SNHLY, FYNNEI. CDR3 size: 15 residues. V gave up 4 bases and J gave up 1 base, with 12 bases separating them. CDR3 sequence: CASSVWVGGTDTQYF. CDR3 sequence (DNA): TGTGCCAGCAGTGTCTGGGTAGGAGGCACAGATACGCAGTATTTT.

CDR3 sequence reads: CSVETGGTETQYF. The CDR3 DNA sequence: TGCAGCGTTGAAACCGGGGGGACGGAGACCCAGTACTTC. V and J are TRBV29-1 and TRBJ2-5; TRBD2 agrees at 7 bases. The CDR3 has 13 amino acids. V trimming: 2 bases; J trimming: 5 bases; junction bases outside the gene matches: 5. Germline CDR1 SQVTM, CDR2 ANQGSEA.

The V gene is TRBV6-1, the J gene TRBJ2-7; D possibly corresponds to TRBD1 (5 bases). Trimming took 2 bases from V and 5 from J, leaving 28 bases between them. The CDR3 is 19 amino acids. The V gene's germline CDR1 is MNHNS and CDR2 SASEGT. The CDR3 is CASSEYAFGQGYPSDEQYF. CDR3 bases: TGTGCCAGCAGTGAATATGCGTTCGGGCAGGGTTACCCCTCGGACGAGCAGTACTTC.

The rearrangement joins TRBV6-5 to TRBJ1-6; D call uncertain. V lost 6 bases, J lost 11 bases, and 14 bases lay in between. The CDR3 length is 13 residues. Germline V gives CDR1 MNHEY, CDR2 SVGAGI. DNA for the CDR3: TGTGCCAGCAGGGAACAGAGATTGACACCCCTCCACTTT. It translates to CASREQRLTPLHF.

J is TRBJ1-4 and V is TRBV7-2; D ambiguous. This CDR3 spans 13 amino acids. Germline CDR1 is SGHTA and CDR2 is FQGNSA. V dropped 6 bases and J dropped 7 bases, with 12 bases sitting between them. This CDR3 reads CASSFGRGEKLFF. The CDR3 nucleotides are TGTGCCAGCAGTTTCGGACGGGGTGAAAAACTGTTTTTT.

The chain combines TRBV5-6 with TRBJ2-3; D possibly corresponds to TRBD2 (6 bases). CDR3 length: 15 residues. Trimming removed 0 bases at V and 8 bases at J, with 16 bases between. Germline CDR1 and CDR2: SGHDT and YYEEEE. This CDR3 reads CASSLAGGGAGTQYF. The DNA of the CDR3 is TGTGCCAGCAGCTTGGCGGGCGGCGGGGCGGGTACGCAGTATTTT.

CDR3 residues: CASSHRDRYGYTF. DNA of the CDR3: TGTGCCAGCAGTCACAGGGACCGGTATGGCTACACCTTC. The chain employs TRBV6-5 and TRBJ1-2; D possibly corresponds to TRBD1 (6 bases). The CDR3 is made up of 13 amino acids. Germline CDR1 is MNHEY and CDR2 is SVGAGI. Trimming stripped 5 bases from V and 5 bases from J, with 12 bases between.

V and J are TRBV4-2 and TRBJ2-1; TRBD1 matches at 7 bases. The germline CDR1 and CDR2 sequences are LGHNA and YNFKEQ. The junction had 9 bases not matched to a gene; V was cut back by 1 base and J by 6 bases. The CDR3 runs to 16 residues. The CDR3 DNA is TGTGCCAGCAGCCAAGCCCCGACCCGACAGGGCAATGAGCAGTTCTTC. Translating it yields CASSQAPTRQGNEQFF.

The V gene is TRBV28, the J gene TRBJ1-2; the D gene is possibly TRBD1 (6 bases). The length of the CDR3 is 14 residues. V lost 4 bases to trimming and J lost 4 bases, with 13 bases between them. Germline loops: CDR1 MDHEN, CDR2 SYDVKM. The CDR3 DNA is TGTGCCAGCAGTTCCACAGGGACTACCTATGGCTACACCTTC. It codes for CASSSTGTTYGYTF.

The chain combines TRBV19 with TRBJ2-7; a possible D gene is TRBD1 (5 bases). The CDR3 extends over 15 amino acids. With 2 bases removed from V and 5 bases from J, the gap between germline ends came to 16 bases. Germline V gene lookup returns CDR1 LNHDA and CDR2 SQIVND (reference sequence). CDR3 protein: CASSIRRRGSDEQYF. CDR3 bases: TGTGCCAGTAGTATAAGGCGAAGGGGCTCGGACGAGCAGTACTTC. The full variable domain, with the rest looked up from reference TRBV19 and TRBJ2-7, is DGGITQSPKYLFRKEGQNVTLSCEQNLNHDAMYWYRQDPGQGLRLIYYSQIVNDFQKGDIAEGYSVSREKKESFPLTVTSAQKNPTAFYLCASSIRRRGSDEQYFGPGTRLTVT.

The chain couples TRBV19 to TRBJ2-3, with 9 bases matching TRBD2. The CDR3 has 15 residues. V lost 4 bases, J lost 7 bases, and 9 bases stayed unmatched. Germline loops: CDR1 LNHDA, CDR2 SQIVND (reference sequence). The CDR3 protein is CASSRTAGGLNTQYF. DNA of the CDR3: TGTGCCAGTAGTAGGACGGCGGGGGGGCTGAATACGCAGTATTTT.

The rearrangement links TRBV27 to TRBJ2-7; TRBD1 matches 7 bases. The CDR3 is 14 amino acids. J was trimmed by 2 bases and V by 3 bases; bases with no gene match: 4. The germline V gene has CDR1 MNHEY and CDR2 SMNVEV (reference sequence). The CDR3 DNA reads as TGTGCCAGCAGTTTTTATCAGGGGGCCTACGAGCAGTACTTC. Residues: CASSFYQGAYEQYF.

The chain carries TRBV6-1 and TRBJ2-3; 13 bases are a match to TRBD2. V shed 4 bases and J 6 bases; nucleotides not matched to a gene: 7. The length of the CDR3 is 16 residues. Germline V gene sequence: CDR1 MNHNS, CDR2 SASEGT. CDR3 nucleotides: TGTGCCAGCAGTGTTACTAGCGGGGGGGCCGGGGATACGCAGTATTTT. As protein: CASSVTSGGAGDTQYF.

The CDR3 region is CASRKGGGGLGETQYF. In DNA, the CDR3 is TGCGCCAGCAGAAAGGGCGGGGGGGGCCTTGGGGAGACCCAGTACTTC. The chain couples TRBV5-1 to TRBJ2-5, with TRBD2 matching 9 bases. This CDR3 region has 16 residues. Germline V lookup: CDR1 SGHRS, CDR2 YFSETQ. Germline trimming cut 5 bases from V and 5 bases from J; bases unmatched to any gene: 13.

The rearrangement links TRBV19 to TRBJ1-1; a possible D gene is TRBD1 (6 bases). This CDR3 is 13 amino acids long. Germline values: CDR1 LNHDA, CDR2 SQIVND (reference sequence). The ends were cut back, 9 bases at V and 4 bases at J, with 15 bases in the middle. CDR3 DNA: TGTGCCAGCTCGCAGGGGTTTGTCACTGAAGCTTTCTTT. This codes for CASSQGFVTEAFF.